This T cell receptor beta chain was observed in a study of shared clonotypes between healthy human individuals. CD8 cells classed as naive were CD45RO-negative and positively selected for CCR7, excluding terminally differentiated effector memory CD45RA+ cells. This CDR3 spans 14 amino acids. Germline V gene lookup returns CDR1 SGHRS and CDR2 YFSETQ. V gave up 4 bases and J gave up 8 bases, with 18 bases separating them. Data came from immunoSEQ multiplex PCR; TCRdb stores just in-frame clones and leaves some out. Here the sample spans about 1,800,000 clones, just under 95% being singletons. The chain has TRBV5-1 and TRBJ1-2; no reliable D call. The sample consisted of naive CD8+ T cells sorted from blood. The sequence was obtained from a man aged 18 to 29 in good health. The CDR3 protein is CASSTPAAGYGYTF. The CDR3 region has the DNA TGCGCCAGCAGCACCCCGGCGGCAGGTTACGGCTACACCTTC.